The 29 T cell receptor beta chains given below trace back to one sample, sequenced in a study of T cell repertoires in ileal Crohn's disease (dated by TCRdb to 2018 to 2020). The time point label here, explained by the study, means: neoterminal ileum biopsy at postoperative endoscopy, about 6 months after surgery. Receptor amplification or capture employed the immunoSEQ multiplex PCR assay. In TCRdb, the immuneACCESS table is reduced to in-frame sequences with V and J assigned. These tables do not hold every clone; where another copy was compared, an unresolved V gene accounts for under half, and the others remain unexplained. The sample table contains approximately 3,700 clones; only one count was recorded for about 70% of them. The top ten hold more than 6.5% of the sample. Sequenced material: ileal tissue. The receptor set was obtained from an adult with Crohn's disease.

This clone has only a few counts. The CDR3 protein is CASSSRPGNTIYF. The CDR3 DNA follows: TGCGCCAGCAGCTCCAGGCCTGGAAACACCATATATTTT. The chain uses TRBV5-1 and TRBJ1-3; D is unclear. Germline loops: CDR1 SGHRS, CDR2 YFSETQ. Trimming took off 3 bases at V and 2 bases at J, with 6 bases between the two ends. The CDR3 is 13 amino acids.

This chain connects TRBV10-1 to TRBJ1-1, with 8 bases matching TRBD1. The CDR3 sequence is 13 residues long. The junction had 5 bases not matched to a gene; V was cut back by 6 bases and J by 5 bases. Looked up from germline, CDR1 is WNHNN and CDR2 is SYGVQD (reference sequence). CDR3 nucleotide sequence: TGCGCCAGCAGCACAGGGGGTTGGACTGAAGCTTTCTTT. Translation: CASSTGGWTEAFF.

This chain uses TRBV4-2 with TRBJ1-6; 9 bases agree with TRBD1. The CDR3 has 15 residues. V lost 4 bases and J lost 6; bases outside the gene matches: 4. Germline CDR1 LGHNA, CDR2 YNFKEQ. The CDR3 sequence is CASSLQTGGNSPLHF. CDR3 DNA sequence: TGTGCCAGCAGCCTACAGACAGGGGGTAATTCACCCCTCCACTTT.

This clone occurred once. The rearrangement links TRBV5-1 to TRBJ2-1; no definite D call. V gave up 4 bases and J gave up 0 bases, with 11 bases separating them. From germline, CDR1 is SGHRS and CDR2 YFSETQ. CDR3 length: 15 amino acids. Here the CDR3 DNA reads TGCGCCAGCAGCCCGCGGATCCCCTCCTACAATGAGCAGTTCTTC. This encodes CASSPRIPSYNEQFF.

The chain employs TRBV5-1 and TRBJ1-1; 8 bases match TRBD1. Germline V gives CDR1 SGHRS, CDR2 YFSETQ. V lost 4 bases, J lost 5 bases, and 10 bases stayed unmatched. CDR3 length equals 15 residues. CDR3 amino acids: CASSRPDRVGTEAFF. Written as DNA, the CDR3 is TGCGCCAGCAGCAGGCCGGACAGGGTGGGAACTGAAGCTTTCTTT.

The V and J genes are TRBV7-9 and TRBJ1-5; D not certain. V lost 3 bases and J lost 2, with 14 bases in between. The CDR3 loop spans 16 amino acids. Germline lookup yields CDR1 SEHNR and CDR2 FQNEAQ (reference sequence). The CDR3 DNA follows: TGTGCCAGCAGCTTTTTTAGCTTTCGGGGCAATCAGCCCCAGCATTTT. Its protein is CASSFFSFRGNQPQHF.

This clone counts as large. This rearrangement joins TRBV2 to TRBJ2-2, with a weak D call TRBD2 (6 bases). CDR1 and CDR2 from the germline V gene are SNHLY and FYNNEI. The CDR3 is made up of 14 amino acids. The germline V and J ends were trimmed by 6 bases and 0 bases, with 8 bases remaining between them. CDR3 nucleotide sequence: TGTGCCAGCAGAGGGACTCCGAACACCGGGGAGCTGTTTTTT. Its translation is CASRGTPNTGELFF. Full variable domain (outside the CDR3, taken from reference TRBV2 and TRBJ2-2): EPEVTQTPSHQVTQMGQEVILRCVPISNHLYFYWYRQILGQKVEFLVSFYNNEISEKSEIFDDQFSVERPDGSNFTLKIRSTKLEDSAMYFCASRGTPNTGELFFGEGSRLTVL.

The genes are TRBV30 and TRBJ1-2; no clear D gene. With 4 bases removed from V and 7 bases from J, the gap between germline ends came to 16 bases. Germline CDR1 and CDR2: GTSNPN and SVGIG (reference sequence). The CDR3 consists of 13 residues. CDR3 in amino acids: CAWILGPRGGYTF. CDR3 bases: TGTGCCTGGATCCTCGGGCCGCGGGGTGGCTACACCTTC.

The chain uses TRBV11-3 and TRBJ2-1; 12 bases map to TRBD2. With 3 bases clipped from V and 8 bases from J, the junction kept 8 bases outside the gene matches. The germline V gene encodes CDR1 SGHNT and CDR2 YENEEA. The CDR3 sequence is 16 residues long. CDR3 nucleotides: TGTGCCAGCAGCTTGCTGACTAGCGGGGGCGTCCATGAGCAGTTCTTC. Translated: CASSLLTSGGVHEQFF. Variable domain in full (rest from reference TRBV11-3 and TRBJ2-1): EAGVVQSPRYKIIEKKQPVAFWCNPISGHNTLYWYLQNLGQGPELLIRYENEEAVDDSQLPKDRFSAERLKGVDSTLKIQPAELGDSAVYLCASSLLTSGGVHEQFFGPGTRLTVL.

The J gene is TRBJ2-1, the V gene TRBV27, with no clear D. With 11 bases removed from V and 2 bases from J, the gap between germline ends came to 16 bases. The CDR3 is made up of 14 amino acids. The germline V gene encodes CDR1 MNHEY and CDR2 SMNVEV (reference sequence). Written as DNA, the CDR3 is TGTGCCGTCCCCCCCCCGGGTACCTACAATGAGCAGTTCTTC. As protein: CAVPPPGTYNEQFF.

The chain combines TRBV6-5 with TRBJ1-1; D remains unclear. CDR3 length equals 14 residues. Deletions cut 7 bases from V and 5 bases from J, with 17 bases between. CDR1 MNHEY and CDR2 SVGAGI come from the germline V gene. The CDR3, as DNA: TGTGCCAGCAATCGAGGGAAGAAGTCGACTGAAGCTTTCTTT. Protein sequence: CASNRGKKSTEAFF.

The chain links TRBV9 to TRBJ2-1; tentative D call: TRBD1 (5 bases). Trimming removed 3 bases from V and 0 bases from J, with 7 bases in between. The length of the CDR3 is 14 residues. Per germline, CDR1 SGDLS and CDR2 YYNGEE. The CDR3 nucleotides read TGTGCCAGCAGCGACGACAGCTCCTACAATGAGCAGTTCTTC. Translating gives CASSDDSSYNEQFF. The full variable domain, with the rest looked up from reference TRBV9 and TRBJ2-1, is DSGVTQTPKHLITATGQRVTLRCSPRSGDLSVYWYQQSLDQGLQFLIQYYNGEERAKGNILERFSAQQFPDLHSELNLSSLELGDSALYFCASSDDSSYNEQFFGPGTRLTVL.

This clone showed up just once. The chain is built from TRBV9 and TRBJ1-1; TRBD1 is a possible D gene (5 bases). This CDR3 is built from 13 residues. The V end was cut by 3 bases, the J end by 6 bases, with 12 bases between. Germline CDR1 SGDLS, CDR2 YYNGEE. CDR3 nucleotide sequence: TGTGCCAGCAGCGCCCATATGACAGCTGAAGCTTTCTTT. Its translation is CASSAHMTAEAFF.

This clone was picked up a small number of times. The CDR3 spells CASSLFAGGTADTQYF. The CDR3 DNA is TGTGCCAGCAGTTTATTCGCAGGGGGCACCGCAGATACGCAGTATTTT. The chain has TRBV27 and TRBJ2-3, with 8 bases identical to TRBD1. V gave up 1 base and J gave up 4 bases; unmatched junction bases: 7. Germline V lookup: CDR1 MNHEY, CDR2 SMNVEV (reference sequence). The CDR3 runs 16 residues.

The rearrangement uses TRBV5-4 and TRBJ2-2, with D tentatively TRBD1 (5 bases). Germline V CDR1 and CDR2: SGHNT, YYREEE (reference sequence). Trimming took off 0 bases at V and 4 bases at J, with 10 bases between the two ends. The CDR3 spans 15 residues. The CDR3 protein is CASSLEGVGTGELFF. CDR3 coding DNA: TGTGCCAGCAGCTTGGAAGGGGTTGGCACCGGGGAGCTGTTTTTT.

This clone is a singleton in its sample. This chain uses TRBV7-9 with TRBJ1-2, with TRBD1 matching 9 bases. CDR3 length: 15 residues. V shed 3 bases and J 8 bases; nucleotides not matched to a gene: 10. The germline gives CDR1 SEHNR, CDR2 FQNEAQ (reference sequence). Here the CDR3 DNA reads TGTGCCAGCAGCTTGGCCGGGACAGGGTCCACCGGCTACACCTTC. As protein: CASSLAGTGSTGYTF. Full variable domain (remainder filled in from reference TRBV7-9 and TRBJ1-2): DTGVSQNPRHKITKRGQNVTFRCDPISEHNRLYWYRQTLGQGPEFLTYFQNEAQLEKSRLLSDRFSAERPKGSFSTLEIQRTEQGDSAMYLCASSLAGTGSTGYTFGSGTRLTVV.

The chain couples TRBV19 to TRBJ2-1; D is possibly TRBD2 (6 bases). V was cut by 2 bases and J by 4 bases, with 15 bases left in between. This CDR3 comprises 16 residues. Germline CDR1 reads LNHDA; CDR2 reads SQIVND (reference sequence). CDR3 nucleotide sequence: TGTGCCAGTAGTATATACCCGGGAGAGGCGTACAATGAGCAGTTCTTC. Its translation: CASSIYPGEAYNEQFF. Full variable domain (remainder filled in from reference TRBV19 and TRBJ2-1): DGGITQSPKYLFRKEGQNVTLSCEQNLNHDAMYWYRQDPGQGLRLIYYSQIVNDFQKGDIAEGYSVSREKKESFPLTVTSAQKNPTAFYLCASSIYPGEAYNEQFFGPGTRLTVL.

This clone was seen more than once but under ten times. The chain is built from TRBV11-2 and TRBJ2-5; unclear D gene. The V gene lost 1 base and the J gene lost 3 bases, with 9 bases spanning the gap. The CDR3 totals 14 residues. Germline V CDR1 and CDR2: SGHAT, FQNNGV. The CDR3 sequence is CASSLVLSEETQYF. The CDR3 DNA follows: TGTGCCAGCAGCTTAGTCCTCTCAGAAGAGACCCAGTACTTC. The full variable domain, rest sourced from reference TRBV11-2 and TRBJ2-5, is EAGVAQSPRYKIIEKRQSVAFWCNPISGHATLYWYQQILGQGPKLLIQFQNNGVVDDSQLPKDRFSAERLKGVDSTLKIQPAKLEDSAVYLCASSLVLSEETQYFGPGTRLLVL.

The chain couples TRBV15 to TRBJ2-2; D gene uncertain. The CDR3 contains 15 residues. Deletions cut 8 bases from V and 0 bases from J, with 13 bases between. Germline V CDR1 and CDR2: LNHNV, YYDKDF (reference sequence). This CDR3 is CATAPGQANTGELFF. The CDR3 nucleotides are TGTGCCACCGCACCTGGGCAGGCGAACACCGGGGAGCTGTTTTTT.

This sequence joins TRBV10-3 and TRBJ1-5; 10 nucleotides align to TRBD1. V trimming: 1 base; J trimming: 4 bases; junction bases outside the gene matches: 4. From germline, CDR1 is ENHRY and CDR2 SYGVKD. This CDR3 is 16 amino acids long. The CDR3 nucleotides read TGTGCCATCAGTGAGTTAGGGACAGGGGCGAATCAGCCCCAGCATTTT. Protein: CAISELGTGANQPQHF.

In its sample, this clone was seen a few times. The genes are TRBV15 and TRBJ1-1; 7 bases agree with TRBD1. With V trimmed by 3 bases and J by 3 bases, 4 bases remained unmatched. Per the germline V gene, CDR1 is LNHNV and CDR2 is YYDKDF (reference sequence). The CDR3 has 14 residues. In nucleotides, the CDR3 is TGTGCCACCAGCAGGCCGGGACAGTACACTGAAGCTTTCTTT. Amino acid sequence: CATSRPGQYTEAFF.

The chain has TRBV6-5 and TRBJ1-5; tentative D call: TRBD1 (5 bases). Germline CDR1 reads MNHEY; CDR2 reads SVGAGI. V shed 6 bases and J shed 1 base, with 13 bases lying between them. CDR3 length: 15 residues. The CDR3 region has the DNA TGTGCCAGCAGACCCGCAGGGATCAGCAATCAGCCCCAGCATTTT. Translating gives CASRPAGISNQPQHF.

J is TRBJ2-7 and V is TRBV30, with TRBD1 as a possible D gene (5 bases). This CDR3 contains 14 residues. Germline assignment: CDR1 GTSNPN and CDR2 SVGIG (reference sequence). Trimming stripped 2 bases from V and 3 bases from J, with 14 bases between. The CDR3: CAWSSQDSSYEQYF. The DNA for the CDR3 is TGTGCCTGGAGTTCTCAAGACAGTAGCTACGAGCAGTACTTC.

The chain carries TRBV9 and TRBJ1-1; perhaps TRBD1 as D (6 bases). The germline gives CDR1 SGDLS, CDR2 YYNGEE. This CDR3 spans 15 amino acids. V dropped 3 bases and J dropped 0 bases, with 12 bases sitting between them. CDR3 amino acids: CASSAQGTMNTEAFF. CDR3 nucleotide sequence: TGTGCCAGCAGCGCCCAGGGGACTATGAACACTGAAGCTTTCTTT.

The V gene is TRBV11-2, the J gene TRBJ1-1; D is unclear. This CDR3 comprises 12 residues. V lost 2 bases and J lost 4, with 5 bases in between. Germline V gene lookup returns CDR1 SGHAT and CDR2 FQNNGV. CDR3 amino acids: CASSLPFTEAFF. CDR3 nucleotides: TGTGCCAGCAGCTTACCGTTCACTGAAGCTTTCTTT.

This clone was counted between two and nine times. The chain has TRBV14 and TRBJ2-5; D is undetermined. The V gene lost 4 bases and the J gene lost 5 bases, with 8 bases spanning the gap. This CDR3 is built from 12 residues. CDR1 SGHDN and CDR2 FVKESK come from the germline V gene. The DNA of the CDR3 is TGTGCCAGCAGCCCTTCTCCGGAGACCCAGTACTTC. Translated: CASSPSPETQYF.

The chain couples TRBV7-2 to TRBJ2-3; D is perhaps TRBD2 (6 bases). The CDR3 has 14 amino acids. Germline V gene lookup returns CDR1 SGHTA and CDR2 FQGNSA. The V gene lost 5 bases and the J gene lost 7 bases, with 16 bases spanning the gap. The DNA of the CDR3 is TGTGCCAGCAGCCTAGGGACTGCCATATATACGCAGTATTTT. Translated: CASSLGTAIYTQYF.

The V and J genes are TRBV7-2 and TRBJ2-5; 15 positions match TRBD2. The CDR3 sequence is 17 residues long. Germline V gives CDR1 SGHTA, CDR2 FQGNSA. V was clipped by 5 bases and J by 5 bases; unmatched bases: 9. In DNA, the CDR3 is TGTGCCAGCAGCAGACCGGGACTAGCGGGGGGAGGGGAGACCCAGTACTTC. Translation gives CASSRPGLAGGGETQYF.

The V and J genes are TRBV2 and TRBJ2-3; no definite D call. V dropped 2 bases and J dropped 5 bases, with 2 bases sitting between them. The length of the CDR3 is 11 residues. Germline-derived CDR1 and CDR2 are SNHLY and FYNNEI. The CDR3 DNA is TGTGCCAGCAGTGAACAAGATACGCAGTATTTT. Its translation: CASSEQDTQYF. The full variable domain, its missing parts supplied by reference TRBV2 and TRBJ2-3, is EPEVTQTPSHQVTQMGQEVILRCVPISNHLYFYWYRQILGQKVEFLVSFYNNEISEKSEIFDDQFSVERPDGSNFTLKIRSTKLEDSAMYFCASSEQDTQYFGPGTRLTVL.